The 3 T cell receptor beta chains below were found in one sample sequenced in a study of PD-1 blockade in classical Hodgkin lymphoma (TCRdb year 2020). Receptor libraries were prepared by the immunoSEQ multiplex PCR assay. The source is immuneACCESS, and TCRdb retained only in-frame sequences with V and J called. Part of the clones is not carried over; for the studies checked, unresolved V genes explain less than half of this, and the remainder is unexplained. A total of about 25,000 clones appear in this sample, 65% to 90% of them only once. The top ten hold around 3% of the sample. This specimen's time point label, interpreted: cycle 4 day 1 (C4D1), after 6 weeks of nivolumab. Relapse after autologous stem cell transplantation had occurred in all trial patients, and cohorts A, B and C were distinguished by prior brentuximab vedotin exposure. A Miltenyi CD4+ T cell isolation kit was used for magnetic negative selection to purify CD4+ T cells from thawed PBMCs.

The sequenced sample was CD4+ T cells from blood, obtained before the fourth cycle of nivolumab. These receptors all stem from a human donor with classical Hodgkin lymphoma.

The chain employs TRBV10-3 and TRBJ1-1, with 12 bases aligning to TRBD1. CDR1 ENHRY and CDR2 SYGVKD come from the germline V gene. V gave up 5 bases and J gave up 8 bases; unmatched junction bases: 3. The CDR3 runs 13 residues. The CDR3 DNA sequence: TGTGCCATCAGTCGGGACAGGGGGCGCGAAGCTTTCTTT. This sequence encodes CAISRDRGREAFF.

This sequence joins TRBV11-1 and TRBJ2-4; 11 bases match TRBD2. Germline lookup yields CDR1 SGHAT and CDR2 FQDESV (reference sequence). CDR3 length: 17 residues. The V segment lost 3 bases and the J segment 2 bases; nucleotides outside the gene matches: 6. The CDR3 here is CASSFTGTSGSKNIQYF. The CDR3 DNA follows: TGTGCCAGCAGCTTTACCGGGACTAGCGGATCCAAAAACATTCAGTACTTC.

This chain connects TRBV7-2 to TRBJ1-1; D call uncertain. CDR1 is SGHTA, CDR2 FQGNSA, per germline. V was cut by 10 bases and J by 2 bases, with 11 bases left in between. The CDR3 runs to 12 residues. This CDR3 reads CATDGSNTEAFF. The CDR3 region has the DNA TGTGCCACCGACGGCTCTAACACTGAAGCTTTCTTT.